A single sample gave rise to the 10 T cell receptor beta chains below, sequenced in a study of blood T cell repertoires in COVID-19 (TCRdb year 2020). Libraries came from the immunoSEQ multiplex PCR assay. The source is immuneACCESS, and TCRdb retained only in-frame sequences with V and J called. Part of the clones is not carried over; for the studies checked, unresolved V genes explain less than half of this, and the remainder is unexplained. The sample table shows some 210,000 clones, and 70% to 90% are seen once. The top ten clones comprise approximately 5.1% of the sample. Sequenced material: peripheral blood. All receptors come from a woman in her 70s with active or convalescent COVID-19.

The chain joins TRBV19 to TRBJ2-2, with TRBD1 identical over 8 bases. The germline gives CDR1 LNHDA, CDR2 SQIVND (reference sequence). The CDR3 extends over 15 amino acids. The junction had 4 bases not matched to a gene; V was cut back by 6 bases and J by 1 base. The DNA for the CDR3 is TGTGCCAGTAGAGAACAGGGGGTGAACACCGGGGAGCTGTTTTTT. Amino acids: CASREQGVNTGELFF.

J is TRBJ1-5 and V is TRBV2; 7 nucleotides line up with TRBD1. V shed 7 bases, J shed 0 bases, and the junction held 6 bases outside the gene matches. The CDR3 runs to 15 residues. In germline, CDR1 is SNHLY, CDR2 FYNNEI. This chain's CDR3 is CASTRGQVSNQPQHF. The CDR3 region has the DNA TGTGCCAGCACTCGAGGACAGGTTAGCAATCAGCCCCAGCATTTT.

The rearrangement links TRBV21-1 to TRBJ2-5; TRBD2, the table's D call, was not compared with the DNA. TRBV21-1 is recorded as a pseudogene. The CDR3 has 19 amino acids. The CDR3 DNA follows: TGTGCCAGCAGCAAAGGGGCCGGGACTAGCGGGAGAGGTCGAGAGACCCAGTACTTC. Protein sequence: CASSKGAGTSGRGRETQYF.

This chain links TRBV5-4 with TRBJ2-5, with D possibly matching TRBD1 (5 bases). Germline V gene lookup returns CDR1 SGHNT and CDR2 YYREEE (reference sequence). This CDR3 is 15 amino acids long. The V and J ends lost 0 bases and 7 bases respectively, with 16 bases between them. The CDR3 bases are TGTGCCAGCAGCTTGGAATTGGGGCTAAGGGGGACCCAGTACTTC. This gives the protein CASSLELGLRGTQYF.

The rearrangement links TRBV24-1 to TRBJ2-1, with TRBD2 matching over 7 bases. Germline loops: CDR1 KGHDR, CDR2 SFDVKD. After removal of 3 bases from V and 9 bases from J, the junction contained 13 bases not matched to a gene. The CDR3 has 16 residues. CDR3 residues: CATSDGGAGVAGEQFF. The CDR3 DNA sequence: TGTGCCACCAGTGATGGGGGTGCGGGAGTGGCCGGTGAGCAGTTCTTC.

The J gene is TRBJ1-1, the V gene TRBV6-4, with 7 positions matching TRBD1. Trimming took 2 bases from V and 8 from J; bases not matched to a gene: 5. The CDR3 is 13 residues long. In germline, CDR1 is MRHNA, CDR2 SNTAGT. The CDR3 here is CASSDLEQGEAFF. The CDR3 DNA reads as TGTGCCAGCAGTGACCTAGAACAGGGGGAAGCTTTCTTT.

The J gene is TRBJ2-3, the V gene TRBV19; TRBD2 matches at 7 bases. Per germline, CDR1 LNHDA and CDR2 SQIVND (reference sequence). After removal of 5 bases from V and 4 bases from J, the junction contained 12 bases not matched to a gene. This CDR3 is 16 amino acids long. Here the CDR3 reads CASSPSTSSLSDTQYF. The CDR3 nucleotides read TGTGCCAGTAGTCCTTCGACTAGCTCTCTTTCAGATACGCAGTATTTT.

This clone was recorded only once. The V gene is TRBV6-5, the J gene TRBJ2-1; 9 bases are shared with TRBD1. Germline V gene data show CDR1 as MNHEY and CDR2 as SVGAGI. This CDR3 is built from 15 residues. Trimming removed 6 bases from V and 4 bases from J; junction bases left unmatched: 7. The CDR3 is CASRVQGAIYNEQFF. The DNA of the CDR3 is TGTGCCAGCAGGGTACAGGGGGCAATTTACAATGAGCAGTTCTTC.

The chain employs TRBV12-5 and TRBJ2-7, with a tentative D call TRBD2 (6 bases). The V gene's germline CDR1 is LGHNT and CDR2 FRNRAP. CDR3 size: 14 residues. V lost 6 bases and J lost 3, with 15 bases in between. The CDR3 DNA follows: TGTGCTAGTGGGGGGTCGGGAGCGATCTACGAGCAGTACTTC. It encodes CASGGSGAIYEQYF.

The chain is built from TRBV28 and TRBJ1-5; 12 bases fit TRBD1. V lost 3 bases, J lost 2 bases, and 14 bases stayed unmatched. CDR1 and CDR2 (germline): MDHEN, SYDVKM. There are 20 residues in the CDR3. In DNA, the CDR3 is TGTGCCAGCAGTTTGCTCCCGGGACAGGGGGCTTTTATTGGCAATCAGCCCCAGCATTTT. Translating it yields CASSLLPGQGAFIGNQPQHF.